Listed below are T cell receptor beta chains from one sample, sequenced in a study of T cell responses to AZD1222 COVID-19 vaccine. Generated by immunoSEQ multiplex PCR, the TCRdb table keeps only in-frame clones and is missing some. The sample lists about 130,000 clones, 84% occurring once. The input for sequencing was peripheral blood, taken on day 0 of AZD1222 vaccination. These receptors originate from an adult in good health. The CDR3 runs from the conserved cysteine through the conserved F or W. Some rows have no size entry. The others give once, few or many, or a class for an expanded clone.

len: 15
abundance: NA
v_gene: TRBV2
j_gene: TRBJ1-6
CDR3aa: CASSEAGGINSPLHF

len: 16
abundance: NA
v_gene: TRBV5-4
j_gene: TRBJ2-2
CDR3aa: CASSLFFPGRSGELFF

len: 16
abundance: NA
v_gene: TRBV27
j_gene: TRBJ2-4
CDR3aa: CASSSFGLAGKNIQYF

len: 12
abundance: NA
v_gene: TRBV7-3
j_gene: TRBJ2-3
CDR3aa: CASSLSGDTQYF

len: 15
abundance: NA
v_gene: TRBV7-8
j_gene: TRBJ1-5
CDR3aa: CASSSRTGTGQPQHF

len: 17
abundance: NA
v_gene: TRBV5-8
j_gene: TRBJ1-5
CDR3aa: CASSLANRANSNQPQHF

len: 12
abundance: NA
v_gene: TRBV12-3/TRBV12-4
j_gene: TRBJ2-7
CDR3aa: CASSYKGPGQYF

len: 15
abundance: NA
v_gene: TRBV5-1
j_gene: TRBJ2-7
CDR3aa: CASSSGTGGSYEQYF

len: 14
abundance: NA
v_gene: TRBV4-2
j_gene: TRBJ2-3
CDR3aa: CASSQAVGGDTQYF

len: 10
abundance: NA
v_gene: TRBV3-1/TRBV3-2
j_gene: TRBJ2-7
CDR3aa: CASSLYEQYF

len: 18
abundance: medium-sized
v_gene: TRBV13
j_gene: TRBJ1-6
CDR3aa: CASSLTAAPISYNSPLHF

len: 15
abundance: once
v_gene: TRBV27
j_gene: TRBJ2-7
CDR3aa: CASSLSGTATYEQYF

len: 12
abundance: NA
v_gene: TRBV28
j_gene: TRBJ2-3
CDR3aa: CASSLWEDTQYF

len: 15
abundance: NA
v_gene: TRBV5-4
j_gene: TRBJ1-3
CDR3aa: CASSLRETGGNTIYF

len: 14
abundance: many
v_gene: TRBV6-5
j_gene: TRBJ2-5
CDR3aa: CASSAPWGQETQYF

len: 15
abundance: NA
v_gene: TRBV5-6
j_gene: TRBJ1-5
CDR3aa: CASSRTGAGDQPQHF

len: 20
abundance: NA
v_gene: TRBV28
j_gene: TRBJ1-4
CDR3aa: CASSPNPSTGKNSTLKKLFF

len: 15
abundance: NA
v_gene: TRBV6-1
j_gene: TRBJ2-3
CDR3aa: CASSEGRDWTDTQYF

len: 14
abundance: once
v_gene: TRBV11-2
j_gene: TRBJ2-1
CDR3aa: CASSPEGDRGKQFF

len: 16
abundance: NA
v_gene: TRBV5-1
j_gene: TRBJ1-1
CDR3aa: CASSPRTGGISDEAFF

len: 16
abundance: NA
v_gene: TRBV28
j_gene: TRBJ1-6
CDR3aa: CASSSTGTALNSPLHF

len: 13
abundance: NA
v_gene: TRBV6-1
j_gene: TRBJ1-3
CDR3aa: CASSDGQGNTIYF

len: 15
abundance: NA
v_gene: TRBV6-5
j_gene: TRBJ2-7
CDR3aa: CASRPRGGRFYEQYF

len: 16
abundance: NA
v_gene: TRBV4-1
j_gene: TRBJ2-7
CDR3aa: CASSQYGPGTSYEQYF

len: 12
abundance: NA
v_gene: TRBV28
j_gene: TRBJ1-5
CDR3aa: CASSLTIRPQHF

len: 14
abundance: NA
v_gene: TRBV5-4
j_gene: TRBJ2-7
CDR3aa: CASSLWDSSYEQYF

len: 14
abundance: NA
v_gene: TRBV7-3
j_gene: TRBJ2-3
CDR3aa: CASSLLGASDTQYF

len: 15
abundance: NA
v_gene: TRBV6-4
j_gene: TRBJ1-2
CDR3aa: CASRPEEGVGYGYTF

len: 15
abundance: NA
v_gene: TRBV5-4
j_gene: TRBJ1-1
CDR3aa: CATLRGSGSNTEAFF

len: 15
abundance: NA
v_gene: TRBV2
j_gene: TRBJ1-4
CDR3aa: CASSESGVPREKLFF

len: 11
abundance: NA
v_gene: TRBV19
j_gene: TRBJ1-1
CDR3aa: CASSLTGKAFF

len: 15
abundance: NA
v_gene: TRBV7-3
j_gene: TRBJ2-1
CDR3aa: CASSPAGSGSDEQFF

len: 14
abundance: NA
v_gene: TRBV6-5
j_gene: TRBJ1-5
CDR3aa: CASSYSTGNQPQHF

len: 16
abundance: NA
v_gene: TRBV28
j_gene: TRBJ1-5
CDR3aa: CASLPSPGASQSPQHF

len: 15
abundance: NA
v_gene: TRBV5-1
j_gene: TRBJ2-3
CDR3aa: CASSPGQGPTDTQYF

len: 18
abundance: NA
v_gene: TRBV2
j_gene: TRBJ1-1
CDR3aa: CASSRERARIGENTEAFF

len: 13
abundance: NA
v_gene: TRBV18
j_gene: TRBJ1-1
CDR3aa: CASSPDQETEAFF

len: 14
abundance: NA
v_gene: TRBV28
j_gene: TRBJ2-3
CDR3aa: CASSPNYSTDTQYF

len: 19
abundance: NA
v_gene: TRBV9
j_gene: TRBJ1-2
CDR3aa: CASSPHSSFNRDFSYGYTF

len: 15
abundance: NA
v_gene: TRBV30
j_gene: TRBJ1-4
CDR3aa: CAWSQIGQVNEKLFF

len: 13
abundance: NA
v_gene: TRBV9
j_gene: TRBJ2-1
CDR3aa: CASSADPLRGQFF